This T cell receptor beta chain is from a study of control samples from healthy donors and cancer patients. Sequencing was performed with immunoSEQ multiplex PCR; in TCRdb, only in-frame clones are kept and a portion is missing. The sample includes under 200,000 clones, around 94% of them seen just once. The CDR3 runs to 14 residues. V was pared by 0 bases and J by 5 bases, with 10 bases between. Germline lookup yields CDR1 LNHDA and CDR2 SQIVND (reference sequence). The rearrangement uses TRBV19 and TRBJ2-5; a possible D gene is TRBD2 (5 bases). The sequence was collected from a man aged 60-69 years with colorectal cancer. Sequenced: PBMCs. DNA of the CDR3: TGTGCCAGTAGTATAGATCTTGCGGGTGAGACCCAGTACTTC. Translating gives CASSIDLAGETQYF.